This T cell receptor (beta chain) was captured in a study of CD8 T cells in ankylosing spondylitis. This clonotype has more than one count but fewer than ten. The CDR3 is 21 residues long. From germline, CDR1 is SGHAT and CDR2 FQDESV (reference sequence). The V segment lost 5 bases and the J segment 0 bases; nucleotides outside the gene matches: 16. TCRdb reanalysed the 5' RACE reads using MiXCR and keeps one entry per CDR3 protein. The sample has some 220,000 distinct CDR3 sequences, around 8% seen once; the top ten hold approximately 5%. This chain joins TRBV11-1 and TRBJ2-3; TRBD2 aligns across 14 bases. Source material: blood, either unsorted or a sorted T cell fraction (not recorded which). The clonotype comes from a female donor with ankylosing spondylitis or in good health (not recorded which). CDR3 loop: CASSGGTSGRPPPLSTDTQYF. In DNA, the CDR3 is TGTGCCAGCAGCGGAGGGACTAGCGGGAGACCCCCACCACTCAGCACAGATACGCAGTATTTT.